This passage covers 6 T cell receptor beta chains from one sample sequenced in a study of T cells in Graves' hyperthyroidism and ophthalmopathy. The CDR3 regions of TCR beta were amplified from RNA transcripts. A set of HTBI primers served as the primers for a first-round RT-PCR of the TCR CDR3. TCRdb itself ran the multiplex PCR reads through MiXCR, one entry per CDR3 protein. The repertoire consists of hundreds of thousands of distinct CDR3 sequences, with around 15% occurring once and the leading ten covering around 12%. Sequenced material: blood. The receptors come from a woman aged 45-65 years with Graves' ophthalmopathy.

The chain's CDR3 is CASSTSSGSTYEQYF. The DNA for the CDR3 is TGTGCCAGTAGTACGTCTAGCGGGAGTACCTACGAGCAGTACTTC. The chain joins TRBV19 to TRBJ2-7, with TRBD2 matching 10 bases. The CDR3 has 15 amino acids. The germline gives CDR1 LNHDA, CDR2 SQIVND (reference sequence). Trimming cost V 4 bases and J 2 bases; bases outside gene matches: 5.

This clonotype was detected many times. The CDR3 spells CSASVTNVLYEQYF. The DNA of the CDR3 is TGCAGTGCTAGTGTGACTAATGTCTTATACGAGCAGTACTTC. V and J are TRBV20-1 and TRBJ2-7; D may be TRBD2 (5 bases). The V gene lost 3 bases and the J gene lost 4 bases, with 16 bases spanning the gap. Germline values: CDR1 DFQATT, CDR2 SNEGSKA (reference sequence). CDR3 length: 14 amino acids.

This clonotype was detected many times. V usage is TRBV9 and J usage is TRBJ2-5, with D maybe TRBD2 (6 bases). Germline loops: CDR1 SGDLS, CDR2 YYNGEE. Trimming removed 1 base at V and 0 bases at J, with 7 bases between. This CDR3 is built from 14 residues. DNA of the CDR3: TGTGCCAGCAGCGTACGGGGGAACCAAGAGACCCAGTACTTC. Encoded protein: CASSVRGNQETQYF.

As to this clonotype: Since a much larger clone is just one base distant, this may be a read error. Here the CDR3 DNA reads TGTGCCAGCTCACCATCGACAGCGATTAGTTCACCCCTCCACTTT. It codes for CASSPSTAISSPLHF. This rearrangement joins TRBV18 to TRBJ1-6; weak D call: TRBD1 (5 bases). Germline values: CDR1 KGHSH, CDR2 LQKENI. V dropped 2 bases and J dropped 9 bases, with 14 bases sitting between them. This CDR3 has 15 amino acids.

Turning to this clonotype: Possible read error: a much larger clone is one base away. V is TRBV20-1 and J is TRBJ2-5, with 11 bases that match TRBD2. Germline CDR1 DFQATT, CDR2 SNEGSKA (reference sequence). This CDR3 comprises 15 residues. Here the CDR3 reads CSASGTSGSQEAQYF. CDR3 bases: TGCAGTGCTAGCGGGACTAGCGGAAGCCAAGAGGCCCAGTACTTC.

This clonotype was observed many times. The chain links TRBV10-3 to TRBJ2-3, with 7 bases aligning to TRBD1. V shed 4 bases, J shed 7 bases, and the junction held 17 bases outside the gene matches. Germline assignment: CDR1 ENHRY and CDR2 SYGVKD. The CDR3 has 17 residues. The CDR3 bases are TGTGCCATCAGTGGGAGTGACGGGACAGATGTTTGGAATACGCAGTATTTT. It encodes CAISGSDGTDVWNTQYF.